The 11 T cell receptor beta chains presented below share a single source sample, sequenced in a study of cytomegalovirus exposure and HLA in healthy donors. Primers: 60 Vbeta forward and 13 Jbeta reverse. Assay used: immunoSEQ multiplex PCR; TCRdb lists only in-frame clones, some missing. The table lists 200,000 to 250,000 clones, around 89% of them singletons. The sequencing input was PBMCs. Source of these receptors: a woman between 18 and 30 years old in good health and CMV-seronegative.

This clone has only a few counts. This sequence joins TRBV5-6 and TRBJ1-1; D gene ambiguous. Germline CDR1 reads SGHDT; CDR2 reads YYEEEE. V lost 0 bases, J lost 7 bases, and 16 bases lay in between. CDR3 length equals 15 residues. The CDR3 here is CASSLALGPGREAFF. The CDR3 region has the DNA TGTGCCAGCAGCTTGGCACTAGGCCCCGGCCGTGAAGCTTTCTTT.

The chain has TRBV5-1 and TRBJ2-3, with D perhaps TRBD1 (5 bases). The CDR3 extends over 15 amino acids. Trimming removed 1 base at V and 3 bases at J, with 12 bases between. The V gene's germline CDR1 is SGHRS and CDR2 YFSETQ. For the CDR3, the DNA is TGCGCCAGCAGCTTGCAGGGATTGAGAACAGATACGCAGTATTTT. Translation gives CASSLQGLRTDTQYF.

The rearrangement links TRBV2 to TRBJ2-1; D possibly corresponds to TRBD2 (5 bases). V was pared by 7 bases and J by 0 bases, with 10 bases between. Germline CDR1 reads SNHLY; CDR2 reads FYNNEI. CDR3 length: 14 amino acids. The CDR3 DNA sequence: TGTGCCAGCACCCGAGGGAGCTCCTACAATGAGCAGTTCTTC. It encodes CASTRGSSYNEQFF.

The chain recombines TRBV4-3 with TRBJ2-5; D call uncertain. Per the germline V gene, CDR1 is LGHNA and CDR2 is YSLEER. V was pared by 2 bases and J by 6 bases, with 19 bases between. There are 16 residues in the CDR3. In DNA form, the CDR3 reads TGCGCCAGCAGCCAAACCACGTGGTACGGGTTTCAGACCCAGTACTTC. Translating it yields CASSQTTWYGFQTQYF.

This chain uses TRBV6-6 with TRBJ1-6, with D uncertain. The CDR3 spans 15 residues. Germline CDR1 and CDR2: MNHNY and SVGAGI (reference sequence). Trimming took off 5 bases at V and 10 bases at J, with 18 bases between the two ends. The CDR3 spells CASSRIPTMESPLHF. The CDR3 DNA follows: TGTGCCAGCAGTCGAATCCCTACCATGGAGTCACCCCTCCACTTT.

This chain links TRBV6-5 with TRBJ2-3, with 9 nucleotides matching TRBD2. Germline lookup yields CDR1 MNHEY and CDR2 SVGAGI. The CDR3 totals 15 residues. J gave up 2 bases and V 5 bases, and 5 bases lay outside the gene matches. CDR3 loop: CASSIAGVFTDTQYF. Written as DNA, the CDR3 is TGTGCCAGCAGTATAGCGGGGGTATTCACAGATACGCAGTATTTT.

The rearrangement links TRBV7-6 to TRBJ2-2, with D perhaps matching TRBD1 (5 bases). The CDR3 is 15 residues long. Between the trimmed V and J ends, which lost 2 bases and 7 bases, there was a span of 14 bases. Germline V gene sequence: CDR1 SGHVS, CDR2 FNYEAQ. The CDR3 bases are TGTGCCAGCAGCTTACGGCAGGGTCCGGTCGGGGAGCTGTTTTTT. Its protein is CASSLRQGPVGELFF.

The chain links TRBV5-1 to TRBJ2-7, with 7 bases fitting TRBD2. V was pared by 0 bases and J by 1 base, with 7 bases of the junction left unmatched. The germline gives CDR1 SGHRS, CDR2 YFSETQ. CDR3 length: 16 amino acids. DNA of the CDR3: TGCGCCAGCAGCTTGGGCCGTTGGGGGGGTTCCTACGAGCAGTACTTC. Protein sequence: CASSLGRWGGSYEQYF. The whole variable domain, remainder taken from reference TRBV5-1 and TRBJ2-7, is KAGVTQTPRYLIKTRGQQVTLSCSPISGHRSVSWYQQTPGQGLQFLFEYFSETQRNKGNFPGRFSGRQFSNSRSEMNVSTLELGDSALYLCASSLGRWGGSYEQYFGPGTRLTVT.

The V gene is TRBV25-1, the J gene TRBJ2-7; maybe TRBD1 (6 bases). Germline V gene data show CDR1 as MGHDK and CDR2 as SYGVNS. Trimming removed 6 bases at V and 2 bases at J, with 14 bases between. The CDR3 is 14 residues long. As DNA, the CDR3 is TGTGCCAGCAGCAACAGGGCTGGTACCTACGAGCAGTACTTC. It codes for CASSNRAGTYEQYF.

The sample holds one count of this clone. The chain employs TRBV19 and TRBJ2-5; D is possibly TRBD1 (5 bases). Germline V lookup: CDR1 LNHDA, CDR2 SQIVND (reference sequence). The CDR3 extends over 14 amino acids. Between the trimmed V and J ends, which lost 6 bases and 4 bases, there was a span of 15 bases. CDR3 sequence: CASRERGMGETQYF. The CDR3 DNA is TGTGCCAGTAGAGAAAGGGGCATGGGAGAGACCCAGTACTTC.

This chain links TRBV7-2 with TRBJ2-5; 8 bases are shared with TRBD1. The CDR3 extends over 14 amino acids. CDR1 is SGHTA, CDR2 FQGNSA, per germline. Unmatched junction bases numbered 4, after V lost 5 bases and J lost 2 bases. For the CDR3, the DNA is TGTGCCAGCAGCAGGACAGGGTGGCAAGAGACCCAGTACTTC. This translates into CASSRTGWQETQYF. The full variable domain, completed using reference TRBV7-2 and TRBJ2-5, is GAGVSQSPSNKVTEKGKDVELRCDPISGHTALYWYRQSLGQGLEFLIYFQGNSAPDKSGLPSDRFSAERTGGSVSTLTIQRTQQEDSAVYLCASSRTGWQETQYFGPGTRLLVL.